The entry that follows covers one TCR beta chain sequence. This record belongs to a study of T cell responses to AZD1222 COVID-19 vaccine. Sequenced by immunoSEQ multiplex PCR; TCRdb stores in-frame clones only, minus some. Of about 56,000 clones detected, 70% to 90% appear once; the ten largest clones hold about 14%. Source: peripheral blood, taken on day 0 of AZD1222 vaccination. The receptor was derived from an adult in good health.

CDR3 coding DNA: TGTGCCAGCAGCTTAGTCCTCGGGGACCACTACGAGCAGTACTTC. It codes for CASSLVLGDHYEQYF. This chain joins TRBV7-9 and TRBJ2-7, with D possibly being TRBD1 or TRBD2 (5 bases each). Trimming took 1 base from V and 3 from J, leaving 13 bases between them. Germline CDR1 and CDR2: SEHNR and FQNEAQ (reference sequence). The CDR3 is 15 amino acids. The whole variable domain, remainder taken from reference TRBV7-9 and TRBJ2-7, is DTGVSQNPRHKITKRGQNVTFRCDPISEHNRLYWYRQTLGQGPEFLTYFQNEAQLEKSRLLSDRFSAERPKGSFSTLEIQRTEQGDSAMYLCASSLVLGDHYEQYFGPGTRLTVT.